This entry concerns a single T cell receptor (beta chain). Its antigen is unidentified. Naive CD8 cells, CD45RO-negative and positively selected for CCR7, excluded terminally differentiated effector memory CD45RA+ cells. These data belong to a study of shared clonotypes between healthy human individuals. The assay used deep level. The method was immunoSEQ multiplex PCR; TCRdb's version includes in-frame clones alone and lacks a portion of them. The data show about 2.1 million clones, 85% to 95% seen once. Study observations and caveats: The expectation was that sequencing depth would affect clonotype sharing among donors. Generation probabilities were higher for clonotypes shared across all four sorted-subset donors than for unshared ones. Tissue TCR repertoires likely differ from these blood-only repertoires.

V lost 4 bases to trimming and J lost 10 bases, with 8 bases between them. The CDR3 loop spans 11 amino acids. Germline values: CDR1 SGHAT, CDR2 FQDESV (reference sequence). The rearrangement links TRBV11-1 to TRBJ2-1; D ambiguous. The origin of this receptor is a man aged 18 to 35 in good health. Some clones in this sample may be carry-over from other donors' samples. Source material: naive CD8+ T cells from PBMCs. The CDR3 nucleotides read TGTGCCAGCAGCTCCTCCCCGGAGCAGTTCTTC. Translation gives CASSSSPEQFF.